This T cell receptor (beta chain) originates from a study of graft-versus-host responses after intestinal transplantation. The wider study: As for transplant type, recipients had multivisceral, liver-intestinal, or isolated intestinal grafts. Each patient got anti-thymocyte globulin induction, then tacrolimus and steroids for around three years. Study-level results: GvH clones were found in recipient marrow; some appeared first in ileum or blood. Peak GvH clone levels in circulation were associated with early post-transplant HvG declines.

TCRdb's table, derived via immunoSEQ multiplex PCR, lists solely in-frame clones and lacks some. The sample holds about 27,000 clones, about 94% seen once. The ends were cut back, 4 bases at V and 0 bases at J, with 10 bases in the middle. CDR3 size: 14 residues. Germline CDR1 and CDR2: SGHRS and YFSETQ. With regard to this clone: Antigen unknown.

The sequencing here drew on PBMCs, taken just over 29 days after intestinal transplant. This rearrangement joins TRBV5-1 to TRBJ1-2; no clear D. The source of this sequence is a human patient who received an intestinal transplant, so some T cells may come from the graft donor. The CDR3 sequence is CASSRSEANYGYTF. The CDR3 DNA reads TGCGCCAGCAGCCGGTCAGAAGCTAACTATGGCTACACCTTC.